These T cell receptor beta chains were read from a single sample in a study of blood T cells in healthy people across ages. From the 5' RACE reads, TCRdb called clonotypes with MiXCR, one entry per CDR3 protein. This table has approximately 2,000,000 distinct CDR3 sequences, roughly two fifths appearing once. Sequences were obtained from blood. These TCRs come from a human donor in good health. CDR3s include the opening cysteine and the closing phenylalanine or tryptophan. The D gene is left open where the match is weak. Rows give clone size only sometimes, using once, few, many, or a class for an expanded clone.

TRBJ1-2 | . | . | TRBV29-1 | TGCAGCGTCGGACAAATAGCTAACTATGGCTACACCTTC | CSVGQIANYGYTF
TRBJ1-1 | . | . | TRBV9 | TGTGCCAGCAGCGATGGGGCAAGGAACACTGAAGCTTTCTTT | CASSDGARNTEAFF
TRBJ1-1 | TRBD1 | . | TRBV29-1 | TGCAGCGTTGGGGGACAGTGGGCGGGATTGGAAGCTTTCTTT | CSVGGQWAGLEAFF
TRBJ2-1 | . | . | TRBV6-2/TRBV6-3 | TGTGCCAGCAGTAACGGACAGGAGCAGTTCTTC | CASSNGQEQFF
TRBJ2-3 | . | . | TRBV9 | TGTGCCAGCAGCCCTCCTGCCGGAGATACGCTGTATTTT | CASSPPAGDTLYF
TRBJ2-7 | . | . | TRBV6-5 | TGTGCCAGCAGTTACTCGGGGGCAGCCCTGAACTACGAGCAGTACTTC | CASSYSGAALNYEQYF
TRBJ2-7 | . | . | TRBV7-2 | TGTGCCAGCAGTCAAGGCATGGGCAGGGGAGGCTACGAGCAGTACTTC | CASSQGMGRGGYEQYF
TRBJ2-5 | . | few | TRBV20-1 | TGCAGTGCGCACACCCACGGGACTCCACTGGGGAGCCAGTACTTC | CSAHTHGTPLGSQYF
TRBJ1-2 | . | . | TRBV5-1 | TGCGCCAGCAGCGTCTCAGGGGTTGGCTACACCTTC | CASSVSGVGYTF
TRBJ2-7 | TRBD2 | many | TRBV29-1 | TGCAGCGTTGAGGTAGCGGGGGGGCCCTACGAGCAGTACTTC | CSVEVAGGPYEQYF
TRBJ1-6 | . | . | TRBV5-1 | TGCGCCAGCAGCTTGGAACAGCGAGATTCACCCCTCCACTTT | CASSLEQRDSPLHF
TRBJ2-7 | TRBD2 | . | TRBV29-1 | TGCAGCGTTGGGGGGGGACTACCGGAGAACGAGCAGTACTTC | CSVGGGLPENEQYF
TRBJ1-2 | TRBD1 | . | TRBV6-1 | TGTGCCAGCGAGGACAGGTTTAACTATGGCTACACCTTC | CASEDRFNYGYTF
TRBJ2-7 | . | . | TRBV18 | TGTGCCAGCTCACCGTCGGGCAGGGCAAGCTCCTACGAGCAGTACTTC | CASSPSGRASSYEQYF
TRBJ1-5 | . | . | TRBV12-1 | TGTGCCAGCAGCTTTTATTCCGATCAGCCCCAGCATTTT | CASSFYSDQPQHF
TRBJ2-7 | TRBD1 | . | TRBV15 | TGTGCCACCAGCAGAGAGGGACAGGGGTTCGACGAGCAGTACTTC | CATSREGQGFDEQYF
TRBJ2-4 | TRBD2 | . | TRBV7-2 | TGTACCAGCAGCGTTATAGCGGGGGGTTCCATTCAGTACTTC | CTSSVIAGGSIQYF
TRBJ1-1 | . | . | TRBV29-1 | TGCAGCGTTGAGGGTGTTGTGGGGGGAGGTACTGAAGCTTTCTTT | CSVEGVVGGGTEAFF
TRBJ1-4 | . | . | TRBV19 | TGTGCCAGTAGCGAGGCAACTAATGAAAAACTGTTTTTT | CASSEATNEKLFF
TRBJ1-1 | . | few | TRBV12-3/TRBV12-4 | TGTGCCAACCGACGGACAGAGAACACTGAAGCTTTCTTT | CANRRTENTEAFF